This TCR beta chain was observed in a study of T cell repertoires in cytomegalovirus infection. As for the study in general: Matching HLA type and CMV infection were both indicated by public TCR beta signatures. Study-wide points: It was HLA-C-restricted CMV-specific TCR beta clonotypes that dominated the response ex vivo. Using cumulative public TCR beta family frequency, the authors identified those who carried CMV together with the relevant HLA.

This clonotype was found a few times. Its target is unknown. The CDR3 consists of 17 residues. Germline CDR1 is MNHEY and CDR2 is SVGEGT. Trimming pared 0 bases from V and 2 bases from J, leaving 15 bases between. One entry per CDR3 protein, called by TCRdb with MiXCR from the reads. The table has fewer than 200,000 distinct CDR3 sequences, about 21% seen once. This clonotype was sampled from a human donor in good health (CMV status not recorded). Some clones in this sample may be carry-over from other donors' samples. The specimen was PBMCs. This rearrangement joins TRBV6-2 or TRBV6-3 to TRBJ2-3; D may be TRBD2 (5 bases). In DNA, the CDR3 is TGTGCCAGCAGTTACTCGATTACAGCGGATCTCACAGATACGCAGTATTTT. Translation: CASSYSITADLTDTQYF.